The entry below gives a single T cell receptor (beta chain) sequence along with its context. Losses at the gene ends were 6 bases for V and 7 bases for J; bases not matched to a gene: 5. CDR1 MDHEN and CDR2 SYDVKM come from the germline V gene. The CDR3 has 13 amino acids. This sample was included in a study of blood T cell repertoires in COVID-19. As for the study in general: The United States, Italy and Spain supplied acute and convalescent COVID-19 samples. In each case, the material was cDNA or gDNA derived from T cells, B-cell-depleted T cells, or PBMCs.

In the original processing: Estimated nucleated cell counts came from reference gene primer amplification. This table comes from immunoSEQ multiplex PCR, and its TCRdb copy is limited to in-frame clones, with some not included. V and J calls and clone size are as listed in that table; D and trimming were resolved from the DNA. The sample lists more than 95,000 clones, 85% seen once, with about a quarter in the top ten. The source is a woman at least 80 years old with acute or convalescent COVID-19. V usage is TRBV28 and J usage is TRBJ1-5; 8 bases line up with TRBD1. Sequencing was performed on peripheral blood. In DNA, the CDR3 is TGTGCCAGCAGACCTGGACAGGGCCAGCCCCAGCATTTT. This encodes CASRPGQGQPQHF.